This entry lists 5 T cell receptor beta chains sequenced from one sample in a study of Tregs in tolerant kidney transplant recipients (dated by TCRdb to the late 2010s). Library construction relied on the immunoSEQ multiplex PCR assay. TCRdb obtained this table from immuneACCESS and retained in-frame rearrangements with V and J assigned. These tables miss some clones; where compared with another copy, unresolved V genes account for less than half of the shortfall, and the remainder is unexplained. In all, the sample holds 240,000 or so clones, and more than 65% of those were seen once. 0.64% of the sample is held by the ten biggest clonotypes. The sample consisted of CD4+ T cells from blood. The receptors were sampled from a human donor in good health.

The V and J genes are TRBV11-2 and TRBJ1-1; D is unclear. Trimming removed 10 bases from V and 0 bases from J, with 12 bases in between. Germline CDR1 reads SGHAT; CDR2 reads FQNNGV. The CDR3 totals 13 residues. The CDR3 here is CATKGVMNTEAFF. For the CDR3, the DNA is TGTGCCACCAAAGGAGTCATGAACACTGAAGCTTTCTTT. The full variable domain, its missing parts supplied by reference TRBV11-2 and TRBJ1-1, is EAGVAQSPRYKIIEKRQSVAFWCNPISGHATLYWYQQILGQGPKLLIQFQNNGVVDDSQLPKDRFSAERLKGVDSTLKIQPAKLEDSAVYLCATKGVMNTEAFFGQGTRLTVV.

The V call is TRBV6-1, the J call TRBJ2-1; D not certain. Germline CDR1 is MNHNS and CDR2 is SASEGT. The germline V and J ends were trimmed by 3 bases and 4 bases, with 16 bases remaining between them. The length of the CDR3 is 16 residues. The CDR3 DNA follows: TGTGCCAGCAGTGAGGCCCTCTCTCAGAGGTACAATGAGCAGTTCTTC. Encoded protein: CASSEALSQRYNEQFF.

The chain links TRBV6-6 to TRBJ2-5, with D unresolved. The V end was cut by 4 bases, the J end by 4 bases, with 13 bases between. The CDR3 spans 14 residues. Germline V gene data show CDR1 as MNHNY and CDR2 as SVGAGI (reference sequence). Here the CDR3 DNA reads TGTGCCAGCAGTTCCATTAACCACGGAGAGACCCAGTACTTC. Its translation: CASSSINHGETQYF.

This clone came up a few times. The rearrangement links TRBV10-3 to TRBJ2-3; D possibly corresponds to TRBD2 (6 bases). Germline-derived CDR1 and CDR2 are ENHRY and SYGVKD. The CDR3 runs to 14 residues. Trimming removed 6 bases from V and 0 bases from J, with 10 bases in between. The CDR3 loop reads CAISLLASTDTQYF. The CDR3 DNA follows: TGTGCCATCAGCCTACTAGCTAGCACAGATACGCAGTATTTT.

The V and J genes are TRBV4-1 and TRBJ1-1; TRBD1 is a possible D gene (6 bases). Between the trimmed V and J ends, which lost 0 bases and 4 bases, there was a span of 21 bases. The CDR3 is 18 residues long. Germline lookup yields CDR1 MGHRA and CDR2 YSYEKL. The CDR3 is CASSQELRGGTGPTEAFF. As DNA, the CDR3 is TGCGCCAGCAGCCAAGAACTGAGGGGGGGTACAGGGCCCACTGAAGCTTTCTTT.